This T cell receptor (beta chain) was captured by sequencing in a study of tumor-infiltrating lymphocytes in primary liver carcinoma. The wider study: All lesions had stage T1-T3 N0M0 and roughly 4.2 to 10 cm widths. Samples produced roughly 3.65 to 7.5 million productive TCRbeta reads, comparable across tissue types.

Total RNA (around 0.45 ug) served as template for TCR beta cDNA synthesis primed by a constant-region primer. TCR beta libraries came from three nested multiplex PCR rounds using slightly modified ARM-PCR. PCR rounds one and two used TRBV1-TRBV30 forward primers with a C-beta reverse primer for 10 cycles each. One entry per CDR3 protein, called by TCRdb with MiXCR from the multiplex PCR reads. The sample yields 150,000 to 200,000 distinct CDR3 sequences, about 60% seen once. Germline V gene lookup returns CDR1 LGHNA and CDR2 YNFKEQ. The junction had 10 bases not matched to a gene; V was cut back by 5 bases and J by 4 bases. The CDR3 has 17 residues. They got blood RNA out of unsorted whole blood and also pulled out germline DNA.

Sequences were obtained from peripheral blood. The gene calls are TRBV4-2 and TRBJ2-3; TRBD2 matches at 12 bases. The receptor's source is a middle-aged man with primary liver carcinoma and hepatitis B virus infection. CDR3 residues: CASSYDILAGGPDTQYF. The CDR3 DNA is TGTGCCAGCAGCTACGACATCCTAGCGGGAGGGCCAGATACGCAGTATTTT.